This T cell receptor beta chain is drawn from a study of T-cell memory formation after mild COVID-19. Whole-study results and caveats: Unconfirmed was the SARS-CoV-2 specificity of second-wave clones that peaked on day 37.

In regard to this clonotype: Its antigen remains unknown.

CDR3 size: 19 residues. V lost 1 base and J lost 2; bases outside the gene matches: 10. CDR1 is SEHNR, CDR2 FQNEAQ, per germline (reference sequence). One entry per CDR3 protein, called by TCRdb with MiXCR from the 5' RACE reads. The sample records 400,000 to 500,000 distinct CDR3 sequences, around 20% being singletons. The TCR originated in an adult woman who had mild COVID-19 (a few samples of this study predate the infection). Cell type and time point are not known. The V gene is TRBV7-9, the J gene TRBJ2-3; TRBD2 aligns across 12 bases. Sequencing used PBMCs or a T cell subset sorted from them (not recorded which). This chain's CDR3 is CASSLGTSGGYVLTDTQYF. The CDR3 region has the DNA TGTGCCAGCAGCTTAGGCACTAGCGGGGGGTACGTCCTCACAGATACGCAGTATTTT.